This TCR beta chain was obtained from a study of T cells in Graves' hyperthyroidism and ophthalmopathy. Study-level findings and limits: Ophthalmopathy got predicted by the model a median approximately 6.4 months before its onset. Separation of ophthalmopathy from stable hyperthyroidism was achieved by a 13 V-J model. Most expanded thyroid clonotypes above 0.001 recurred in blood.

Between the trimmed V and J ends, which lost 6 bases and 5 bases, there was a span of 13 bases. Per germline, CDR1 SEHNR and CDR2 FQNEAQ (reference sequence). The CDR3 has 14 amino acids. Uncontrolled infection, other autoimmune disease, pregnancy or lactation excluded patients. This clonotype has more than one count but fewer than ten. Its antigen is currently unknown. The investigators amplified TCR beta CDR3 regions from RNA transcripts. RT-PCR in the first round (using the HTBI primer set) targeted the TCR CDR3. TCRdb recomputed calls from the multiplex PCR reads with MiXCR, one row per CDR3 protein. The table lists hundreds of thousands of distinct CDR3 sequences, 45% of them singletons.

The chain recombines TRBV7-9 with TRBJ2-2, with D possibly being TRBD1 (5 bases). The clonotype originates from an adult man with Graves' disease, either hyperthyroidism or ophthalmopathy (not recorded which). What was sequenced was peripheral blood or thyroid tissue (not recorded which). CDR3 amino acids: CASRDGPGTGELFF. CDR3 in DNA: TGTGCCAGCAGGGATGGCCCAGGGACCGGGGAGCTGTTTTTT.